These 5 T cell receptor beta chains originate from one sample sequenced in a study of blood T cell repertoires in COVID-19. Using immunoSEQ multiplex PCR, the repertoire was profiled, and TCRdb retains in-frame clones only, with some absent. The profile shows about 320,000 clones, around 90% of them singletons. The sequencing sample was made of PBMCs or T cells enriched from blood (not recorded which). Every receptor here comes from a man aged 30 to 39 who had recovered from COVID-19.

Turning to this clone: Other DNA variants within this sample encode the same CDR3. This chain connects TRBV5-1 to TRBJ1-1; D perhaps matches TRBD1 (6 bases). The CDR3 extends over 14 amino acids. V shed 0 bases and J shed 2 bases, with 8 bases lying between them. Germline V gene sequence: CDR1 SGHRS, CDR2 YFSETQ. In DNA, the CDR3 is TGCGCCAGCAGCTTGGCAGGGGACAACACTGAAGCTTTCTTT. Translated: CASSLAGDNTEAFF. Looking up the rest from reference TRBV5-1 and TRBJ1-1 gives the full variable domain: KAGVTQTPRYLIKTRGQQVTLSCSPISGHRSVSWYQQTPGQGLQFLFEYFSETQRNKGNFPGRFSGRQFSNSRSEMNVSTLELGDSALYLCASSLAGDNTEAFFGQGTRLTVV.

V gene TRBV6-5 combines with J gene TRBJ1-1, with 7 bases fitting TRBD1. V was clipped by 8 bases and J by 6 bases; unmatched bases: 9. The CDR3 is 13 residues long. Germline V gene data show CDR1 as MNHEY and CDR2 as SVGAGI. CDR3 amino acids: CASGDPGQPEAFF. The CDR3 nucleotides read TGTGCCAGCGGGGATCCGGGACAGCCTGAAGCTTTCTTT.

The rearrangement links TRBV19 to TRBJ1-3; 7 bases map to TRBD1. CDR3 length: 18 residues. After removal of 3 bases from V and 0 bases from J, the junction contained 11 bases not matched to a gene. CDR1 and CDR2 (germline): LNHDA, SQIVND (reference sequence). Written as DNA, the CDR3 is TGTGCCAGTAGTATCTCTTCCGGACAGGCGGTCTCTGGAAACACCATATATTTT. This encodes CASSISSGQAVSGNTIYF. Looking up the rest from reference TRBV19 and TRBJ1-3 gives the full variable domain: DGGITQSPKYLFRKEGQNVTLSCEQNLNHDAMYWYRQDPGQGLRLIYYSQIVNDFQKGDIAEGYSVSREKKESFPLTVTSAQKNPTAFYLCASSISSGQAVSGNTIYFGEGSWLTVV.

The chain employs TRBV4-1 and TRBJ2-7; D is unclear. Germline CDR1 and CDR2: MGHRA and YSYEKL. Trimming removed 4 bases at V and 2 bases at J, with 18 bases between. The CDR3 is 16 amino acids. CDR3 protein: CASSPHSKITPYEQYF. The CDR3 region has the DNA TGCGCCAGCAGCCCGCACTCAAAGATAACCCCCTACGAGCAGTACTTC.

The V call is TRBV5-1, the J call TRBJ1-2; 10 nucleotides align to TRBD1. The V and J ends lost 3 bases and 9 bases, in that order; junction bases with no gene match: 11. The CDR3 consists of 15 residues. Germline-derived CDR1 and CDR2 are SGHRS and YFSETQ. The CDR3: CASSSDRGRQFRYTF. The CDR3 DNA follows: TGCGCCAGCAGCTCTGACAGGGGGCGCCAGTTTCGCTACACCTTC.